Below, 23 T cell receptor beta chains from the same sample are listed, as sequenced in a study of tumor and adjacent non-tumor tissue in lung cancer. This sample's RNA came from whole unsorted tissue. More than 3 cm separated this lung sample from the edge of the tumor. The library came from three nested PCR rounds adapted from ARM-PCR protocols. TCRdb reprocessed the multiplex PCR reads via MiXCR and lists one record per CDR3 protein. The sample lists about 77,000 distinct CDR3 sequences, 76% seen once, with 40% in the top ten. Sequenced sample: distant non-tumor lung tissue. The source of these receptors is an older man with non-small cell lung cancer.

The CDR3 DNA sequence: TGTGCCGTAAGGTCTAGCCGGATCAATGAGCAGTTCTTC. This encodes CAVRSSRINEQFF. The gene calls are TRBV10-3 and TRBJ2-1; D is perhaps TRBD2 (5 bases). In germline, CDR1 is ENHRY, CDR2 SYGVKD. CDR3 length equals 13 residues. The V end lost 11 bases, the J end lost 6 bases, and 17 bases lay between the germline ends.

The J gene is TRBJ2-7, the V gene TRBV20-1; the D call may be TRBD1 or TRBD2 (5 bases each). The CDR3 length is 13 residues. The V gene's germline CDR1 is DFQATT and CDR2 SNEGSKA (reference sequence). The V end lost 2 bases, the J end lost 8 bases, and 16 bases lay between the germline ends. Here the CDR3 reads CSARRTFEGQQYF. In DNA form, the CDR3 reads TGCAGTGCTAGAAGGACATTTGAGGGGCAGCAGTACTTC.

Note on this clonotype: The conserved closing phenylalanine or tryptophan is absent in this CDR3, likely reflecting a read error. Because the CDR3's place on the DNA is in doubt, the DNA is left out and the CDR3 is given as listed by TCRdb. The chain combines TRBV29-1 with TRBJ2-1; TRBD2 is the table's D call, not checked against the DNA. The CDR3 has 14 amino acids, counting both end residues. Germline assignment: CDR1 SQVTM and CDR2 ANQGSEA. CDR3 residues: CSAVGRGTKNEHFL.

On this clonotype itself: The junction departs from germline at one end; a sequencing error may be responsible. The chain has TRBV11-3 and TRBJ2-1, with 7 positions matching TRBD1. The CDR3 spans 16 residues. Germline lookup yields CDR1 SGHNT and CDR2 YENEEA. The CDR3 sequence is CASSTILGTEHNEQFF. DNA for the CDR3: TGTGCCAGCAGTACCATACTAGGGACAGAACACAATGAGCAATTCTTC.

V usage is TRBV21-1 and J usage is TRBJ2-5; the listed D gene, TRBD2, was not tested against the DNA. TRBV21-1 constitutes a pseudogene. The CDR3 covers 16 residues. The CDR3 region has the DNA TGTGCCAGCAGCAAAGCCAATGGGAGGACCCCAGAGACCCAGTACTTC. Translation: CASSKANGRTPETQYF.

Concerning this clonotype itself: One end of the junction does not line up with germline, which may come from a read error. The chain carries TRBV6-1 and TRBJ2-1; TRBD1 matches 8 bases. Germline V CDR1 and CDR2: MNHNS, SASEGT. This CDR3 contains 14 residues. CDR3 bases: TGTGCTAGCAGTGAGACAGGGGAAGTGGATGAGCAGTTCTTC. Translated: CASSETGEVDEQFF.

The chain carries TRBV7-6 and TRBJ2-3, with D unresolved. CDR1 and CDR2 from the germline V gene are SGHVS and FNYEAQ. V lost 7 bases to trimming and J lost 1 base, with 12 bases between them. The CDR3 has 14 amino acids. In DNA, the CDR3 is TGTGCCAGCATCTGGGTTGGGGGCACAGATACGCAGTATTTT. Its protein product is CASIWVGGTDTQYF.

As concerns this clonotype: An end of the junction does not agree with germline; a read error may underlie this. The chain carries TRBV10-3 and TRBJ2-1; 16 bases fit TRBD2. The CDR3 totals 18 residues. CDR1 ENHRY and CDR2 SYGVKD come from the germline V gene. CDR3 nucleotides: TGTGCCATCAGAAAGGGACTAGCGGGAGGGCCCACGATAGGCGAGCAATTCTTC. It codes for CAIRKGLAGGPTIGEQFF.

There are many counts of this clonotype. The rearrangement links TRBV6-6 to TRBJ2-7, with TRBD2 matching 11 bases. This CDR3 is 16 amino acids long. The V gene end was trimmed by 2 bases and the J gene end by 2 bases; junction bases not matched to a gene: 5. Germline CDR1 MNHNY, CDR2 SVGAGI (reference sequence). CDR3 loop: CASSYGTSGPTYEQYF. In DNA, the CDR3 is TGTGCCAGCAGTTACGGGACTAGCGGCCCGACCTACGAGCAGTACTTC.

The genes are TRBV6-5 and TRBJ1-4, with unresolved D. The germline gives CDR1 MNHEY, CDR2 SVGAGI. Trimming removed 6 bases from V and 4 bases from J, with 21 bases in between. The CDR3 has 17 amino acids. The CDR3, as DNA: TGTGCCAGCAGCCTACTCGGGAAGGAACGGATTAATGAAAAACTGTTTTTT. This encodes CASSLLGKERINEKLFF.

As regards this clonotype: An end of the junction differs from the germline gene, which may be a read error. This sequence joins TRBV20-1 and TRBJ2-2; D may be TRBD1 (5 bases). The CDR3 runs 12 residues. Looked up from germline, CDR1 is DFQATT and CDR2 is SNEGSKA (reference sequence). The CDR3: CTALRVTGELFF. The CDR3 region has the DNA TGCACTGCTCTCAGGGTGACCGGGGAGCTGTTTTTT.

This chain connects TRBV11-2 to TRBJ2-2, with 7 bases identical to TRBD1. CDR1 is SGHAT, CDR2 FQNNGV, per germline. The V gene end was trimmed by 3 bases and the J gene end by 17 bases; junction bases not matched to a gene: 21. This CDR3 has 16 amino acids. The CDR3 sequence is CASSFRTGPSTGELFF. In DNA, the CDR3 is TGTGCCAGCAGCTTTCGGACAGGCCCTTCCACAGGGGAGTTATTTTTT.

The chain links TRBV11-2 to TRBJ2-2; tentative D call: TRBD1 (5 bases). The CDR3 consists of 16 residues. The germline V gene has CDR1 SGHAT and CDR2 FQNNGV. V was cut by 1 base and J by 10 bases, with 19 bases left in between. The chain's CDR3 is CASSLVDTWVAVELFF. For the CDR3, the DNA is TGTGCCAGCAGCTTAGTGGACACGTGGGTTGCCGTGGAGCTGTTTTTT. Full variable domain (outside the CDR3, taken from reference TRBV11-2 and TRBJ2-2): EAGVAQSPRYKIIEKRQSVAFWCNPISGHATLYWYQQILGQGPKLLIQFQNNGVVDDSQLPKDRFSAERLKGVDSTLKIQPAKLEDSAVYLCASSLVDTWVAVELFFGEGSRLTVL.

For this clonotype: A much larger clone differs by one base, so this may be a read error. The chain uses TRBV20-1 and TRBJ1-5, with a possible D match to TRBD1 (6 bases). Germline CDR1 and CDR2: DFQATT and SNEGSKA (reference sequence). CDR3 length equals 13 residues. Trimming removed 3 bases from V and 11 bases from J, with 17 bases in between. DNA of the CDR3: TGCAGTGCTAGTCTTACAGGGCGGGTGTCCCAGCATTTT. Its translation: CSASLTGRVSQHF.

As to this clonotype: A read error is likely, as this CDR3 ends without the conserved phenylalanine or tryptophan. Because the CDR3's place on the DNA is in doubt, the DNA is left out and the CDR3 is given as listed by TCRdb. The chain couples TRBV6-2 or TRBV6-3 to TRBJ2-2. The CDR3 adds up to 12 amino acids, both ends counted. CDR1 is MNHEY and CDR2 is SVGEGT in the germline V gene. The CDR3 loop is CASSTNIGELLL.

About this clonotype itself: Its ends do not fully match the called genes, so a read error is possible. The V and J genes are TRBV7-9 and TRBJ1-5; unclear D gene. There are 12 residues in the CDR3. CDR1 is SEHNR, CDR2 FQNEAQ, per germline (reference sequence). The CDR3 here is CVSSPSDQPQHF. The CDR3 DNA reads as TGTGTCAGCAGCCCTTCCGATCAGCCCCAGCATTTT.

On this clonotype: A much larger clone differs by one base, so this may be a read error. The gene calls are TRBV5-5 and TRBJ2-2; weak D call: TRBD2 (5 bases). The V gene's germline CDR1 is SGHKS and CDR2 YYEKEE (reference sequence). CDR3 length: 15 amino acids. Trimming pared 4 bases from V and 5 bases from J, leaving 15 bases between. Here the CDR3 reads CASSPGLEVTGELFF. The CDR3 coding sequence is TGTGCCAGCAGCCCGGGATTGGAAGTTACCGGGGAGCTGTTTTTT.

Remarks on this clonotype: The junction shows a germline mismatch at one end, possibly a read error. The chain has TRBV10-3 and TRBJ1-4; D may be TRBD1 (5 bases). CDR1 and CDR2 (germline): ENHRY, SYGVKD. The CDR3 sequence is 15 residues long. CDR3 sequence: CAISENFGGNEKLFF. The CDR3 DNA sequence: TGTGCTATCAGTGAGAACTTTGGGGGAAATGAAAAACTGTTTTTT.

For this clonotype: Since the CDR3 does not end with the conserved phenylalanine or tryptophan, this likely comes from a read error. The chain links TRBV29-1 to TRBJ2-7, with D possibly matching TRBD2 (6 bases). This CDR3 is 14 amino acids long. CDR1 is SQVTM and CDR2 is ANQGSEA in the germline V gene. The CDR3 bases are TGCAGCGTTGAAAGGGCGGGATCGACCTACAAGCAGTACTTA. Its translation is CSVERAGSTYKQYL.

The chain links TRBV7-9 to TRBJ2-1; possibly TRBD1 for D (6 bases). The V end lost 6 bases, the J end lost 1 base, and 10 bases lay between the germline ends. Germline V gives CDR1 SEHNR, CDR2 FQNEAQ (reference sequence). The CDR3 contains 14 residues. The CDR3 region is CASRMDRSYNEQFF. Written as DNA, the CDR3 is TGTGCCAGCAGAATGGACAGATCCTACAATGAGCAGTTCTTC.

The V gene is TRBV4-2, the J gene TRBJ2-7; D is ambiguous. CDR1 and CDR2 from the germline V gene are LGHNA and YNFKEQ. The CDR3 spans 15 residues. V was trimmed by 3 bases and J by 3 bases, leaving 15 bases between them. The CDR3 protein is CASSQEPVHLYEQYF. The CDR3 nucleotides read TGTGCCAGCAGCCAGGAGCCCGTACACCTCTACGAGCAGTACTTC.

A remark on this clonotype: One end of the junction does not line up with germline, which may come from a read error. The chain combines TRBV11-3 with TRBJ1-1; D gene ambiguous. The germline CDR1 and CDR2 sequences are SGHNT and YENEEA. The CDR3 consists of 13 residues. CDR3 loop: CASSSPASTEVFF. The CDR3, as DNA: TGTGCCAGCAGCTCCCCGGCGAGCACTGAAGTTTTCTTT.

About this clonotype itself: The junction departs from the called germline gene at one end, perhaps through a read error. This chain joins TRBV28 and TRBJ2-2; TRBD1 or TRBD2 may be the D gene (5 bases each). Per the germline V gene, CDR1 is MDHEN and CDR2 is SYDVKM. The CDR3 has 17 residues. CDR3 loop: CVSSPPLGEGPTGKLFF. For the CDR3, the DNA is TGTGTCAGCAGTCCACCTTTGGGGGAAGGCCCCACCGGGAAGCTGTTTTTT. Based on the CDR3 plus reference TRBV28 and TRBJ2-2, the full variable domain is DVKVTQSSRYLVKRTGEKVFLECVQDMDHENMFWYRQDPGLGLRLIYFSYDVKMKEKGDIPEGYSVSREKKERFSLILESASTNQTSMYLCVSSPPLGEGPTGKLFFGEGSRLTVL.